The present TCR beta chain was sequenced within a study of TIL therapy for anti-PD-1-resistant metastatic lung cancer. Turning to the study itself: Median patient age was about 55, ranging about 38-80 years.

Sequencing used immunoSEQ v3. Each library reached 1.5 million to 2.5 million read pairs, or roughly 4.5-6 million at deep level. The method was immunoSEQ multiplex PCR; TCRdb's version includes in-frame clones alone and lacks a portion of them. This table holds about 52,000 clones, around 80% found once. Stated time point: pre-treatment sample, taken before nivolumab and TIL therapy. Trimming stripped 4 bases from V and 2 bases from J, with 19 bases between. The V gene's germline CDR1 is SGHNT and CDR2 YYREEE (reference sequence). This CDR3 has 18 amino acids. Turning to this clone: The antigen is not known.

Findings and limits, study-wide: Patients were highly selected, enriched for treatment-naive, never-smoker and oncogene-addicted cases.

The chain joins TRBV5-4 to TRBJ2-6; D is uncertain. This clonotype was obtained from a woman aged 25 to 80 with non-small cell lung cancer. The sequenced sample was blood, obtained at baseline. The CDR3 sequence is CASSVSLGLTAGANVLTF. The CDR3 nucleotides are TGTGCCAGCAGCGTATCACTCGGGCTCACCGCTGGGGCCAACGTCCTGACTTTC.